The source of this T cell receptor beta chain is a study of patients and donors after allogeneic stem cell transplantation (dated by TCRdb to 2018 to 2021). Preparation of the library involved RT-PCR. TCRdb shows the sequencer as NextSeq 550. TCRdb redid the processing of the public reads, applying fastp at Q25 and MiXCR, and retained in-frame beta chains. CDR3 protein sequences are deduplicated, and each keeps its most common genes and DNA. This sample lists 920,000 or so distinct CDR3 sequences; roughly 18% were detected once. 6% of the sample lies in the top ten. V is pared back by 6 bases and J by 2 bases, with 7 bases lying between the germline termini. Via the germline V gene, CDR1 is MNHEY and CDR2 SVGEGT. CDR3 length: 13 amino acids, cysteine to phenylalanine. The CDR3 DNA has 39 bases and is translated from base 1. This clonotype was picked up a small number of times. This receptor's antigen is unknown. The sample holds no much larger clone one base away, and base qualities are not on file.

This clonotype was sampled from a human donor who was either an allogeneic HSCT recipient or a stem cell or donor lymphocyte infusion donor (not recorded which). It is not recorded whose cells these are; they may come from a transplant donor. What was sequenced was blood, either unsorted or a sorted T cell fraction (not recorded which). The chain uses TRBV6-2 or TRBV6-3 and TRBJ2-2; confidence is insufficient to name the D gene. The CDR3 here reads CASRRINTGELFF. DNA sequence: TGTGCCAGCAGACGGATAAACACCGGGGAGCTGTTTTTT.